Following are 28 T cell receptor beta chains from one sample sequenced in a study of technical replicates of blood from several donors. Produced via immunoSEQ multiplex PCR; TCRdb's table is partial and in-frame only. The table records just over 95,000 clones, roughly 95% of them present only once. The specimen sequenced was T cells isolated from PBMCs. The receptors here all came from a human donor in good health.

V and J are TRBV5-1 and TRBJ2-2, with D possibly being TRBD2 (5 bases). Germline V gene sequence: CDR1 SGHRS, CDR2 YFSETQ. The CDR3 totals 14 residues. V was pared by 4 bases and J by 7 bases, with 14 bases between. CDR3 residues: CASSDGVPVGELFF. CDR3 sequence (DNA): TGCGCCAGCAGCGACGGGGTCCCCGTCGGGGAGCTGTTTTTT.

This chain connects TRBV6-1 to TRBJ2-3, with a possible D match to TRBD1 (6 bases). Germline V gene sequence: CDR1 MNHNS, CDR2 SASEGT. V was clipped by 3 bases and J by 2 bases, with 9 bases between them. The CDR3 loop spans 14 amino acids. CDR3 amino acids: CASSDRGHTDTQYF. The CDR3, as DNA: TGTGCCAGCAGTGACAGGGGACACACAGATACGCAGTATTTT.

In this sample, this clone turned up once. The chain employs TRBV5-1 and TRBJ2-2; no clear D. This CDR3 is 17 amino acids long. Germline lookup yields CDR1 SGHRS and CDR2 YFSETQ. V was shortened by 0 bases and J by 3 bases, with 15 bases between the two germline ends. As DNA, the CDR3 is TGCGCCAGCAGCTTGGGCTCCATCCAGGAATACACCGGGGAGCTGTTTTTT. This translates into CASSLGSIQEYTGELFF.

CDR3 nucleotide sequence: TGTGCCAGCAGCTCTACCGGGGTGAACACCGGGGAGCTGTTTTTT. Its protein is CASSSTGVNTGELFF. This chain links TRBV7-9 with TRBJ2-2; the D gene is possibly TRBD2 (5 bases). Looked up from germline, CDR1 is SEHNR and CDR2 is FQNEAQ (reference sequence). Trimming removed 4 bases at V and 1 base at J, with 10 bases between. This CDR3 has 15 amino acids.

The rearrangement uses TRBV6-5 and TRBJ2-7, with D tentatively TRBD1 (6 bases). Trimming left V 6 bases short and J 1 base short, with 7 bases between. The CDR3 is 12 amino acids. Germline CDR1 MNHEY, CDR2 SVGAGI. The CDR3 DNA sequence: TGTGCCAGCAGGGACAGATCCTACGAGCAGTACTTC. Translation gives CASRDRSYEQYF.

The rearrangement joins TRBV6-6 to TRBJ1-3; a weak D match, TRBD1 (6 bases). CDR1 is MNHNY, CDR2 SVGAGI, per germline (reference sequence). This CDR3 comprises 15 residues. Trimming took off 3 bases at V and 4 bases at J, with 13 bases between the two ends. The CDR3 DNA sequence: TGTGCCAGCAGTTATAGTGGGGGCGCCGGAAACACCATATATTTT. Translated, it gives CASSYSGGAGNTIYF.

The chain is built from TRBV27 and TRBJ2-7, with 7 bases that match TRBD1. In germline, CDR1 is MNHEY, CDR2 SMNVEV (reference sequence). The CDR3 consists of 14 residues. V gave up 6 bases and J gave up 2 bases; unmatched junction bases: 7. Here the CDR3 DNA reads TGTGCCAGCAGCACCGGGACAGCCACCTACGAGCAGTACTTC. This translates into CASSTGTATYEQYF.

The chain recombines TRBV7-8 with TRBJ1-1; no clear D gene. This CDR3 is 14 amino acids long. Germline V gives CDR1 SGHVS, CDR2 FQNEAQ. Trimming pared 5 bases from V and 11 bases from J, leaving 21 bases between. CDR3 sequence: CASSPREGATVAFF. The CDR3 DNA sequence: TGTGCCAGCAGCCCACGGGAGGGTGCGACCGTCGCTTTCTTT.

The rearrangement links TRBV2 to TRBJ1-5; 7 nucleotides line up with TRBD1. The CDR3 is made up of 14 amino acids. Germline CDR1 reads SNHLY; CDR2 reads FYNNEI. The V segment lost 1 base and the J segment 6 bases; nucleotides outside the gene matches: 3. CDR3 in amino acids: CASSEGRGFQPQHF. Written as DNA, the CDR3 is TGTGCCAGCAGTGAAGGCAGGGGGTTTCAGCCCCAGCATTTT.

The chain uses TRBV27 and TRBJ2-1; the match to TRBD2 covers 9 bases. V gave up 5 bases and J gave up 10 bases; unmatched junction bases: 12. CDR1 and CDR2 from the germline V gene are MNHEY and SMNVEV (reference sequence). There are 15 residues in the CDR3. CDR3 sequence (DNA): TGTGCCAGCAGTAGCGGGGGGCCCTTATTTTGGGAGCAGTTCTTC. Protein: CASSSGGPLFWEQFF.

The DNA for the CDR3 is TGTGCCAGTAGTATTGAGCGGGAACATTACAATGAGCAGTTCTTC. It codes for CASSIEREHYNEQFF. The chain links TRBV19 to TRBJ2-1, with 7 nucleotides matching TRBD2. V lost 3 bases and J lost 4; bases outside the gene matches: 6. Germline V lookup: CDR1 LNHDA, CDR2 SQIVND (reference sequence). The CDR3 contains 15 residues.

This clone was detected once. The chain recombines TRBV28 with TRBJ2-3; D may be TRBD2 (6 bases). CDR1 MDHEN and CDR2 SYDVKM come from the germline V gene. Trimming cost V 5 bases and J 6 bases, with 18 bases left between them. The CDR3 sequence is 15 residues long. CDR3 DNA: TGTGCCAGCAGTCACAGATTGACTAGGTTGGATACGCAGTATTTT. It codes for CASSHRLTRLDTQYF.

V is TRBV7-9 and J is TRBJ1-2, with D possibly being TRBD1 (6 bases). The CDR3 contains 14 residues. V was clipped by 4 bases and J by 7 bases, with 16 bases between them. The germline gives CDR1 SEHNR, CDR2 FQNEAQ (reference sequence). CDR3: CASSSDRNSRGYTF. Written as DNA, the CDR3 is TGTGCCAGCAGCTCCGACAGGAACTCTCGTGGCTACACCTTC.

V usage is TRBV29-1 and J usage is TRBJ2-7, with TRBD2 identical over 9 bases. The CDR3 is 15 amino acids. J lost 2 bases, V lost 0 bases, and 5 bases had no gene match. CDR1 and CDR2 (germline): SQVTM, ANQGSEA. CDR3 in amino acids: CSVEEDASGTYEQYF. CDR3 sequence (DNA): TGCAGCGTTGAAGAAGATGCTAGCGGGACCTACGAGCAGTACTTC.

The rearrangement joins TRBV6-5 to TRBJ1-2; D ambiguous. This CDR3 is 14 amino acids long. V was trimmed by 0 bases and J by 6 bases, leaving 11 bases between them. Germline assignment: CDR1 MNHEY and CDR2 SVGAGI. For the CDR3, the DNA is TGTGCCAGCAGTTACTCGACGTCAGGTCATGGCTACACCTTC. This sequence encodes CASSYSTSGHGYTF.

The chain has TRBV5-1 and TRBJ2-3; 8 bases agree with TRBD2. V shed 0 bases, J shed 2 bases, and the junction held 5 bases outside the gene matches. The CDR3 has 16 amino acids. Germline CDR1 is SGHRS and CDR2 is YFSETQ. The CDR3 nucleotides are TGCGCCAGCAGCTTGGGAGTAGCGGGGCCCACAGATACGCAGTATTTT. Its translation: CASSLGVAGPTDTQYF.

This clone was detected only once. V is TRBV7-9 and J is TRBJ2-3, with a weak D call TRBD1 (6 bases). Per germline, CDR1 SEHNR and CDR2 FQNEAQ (reference sequence). The ends were cut back, 5 bases at V and 1 base at J, with 13 bases in the middle. CDR3 length equals 15 residues. The CDR3 nucleotides are TGTGCCAGCAGCCCATGGGACACACGCACAGATACGCAGTATTTT. This codes for CASSPWDTRTDTQYF.

This clone was seen just once. The gene calls are TRBV5-1 and TRBJ2-2; possible D gene TRBD2, 6 bases. Trimming cost V 5 bases and J 1 base, with 12 bases left between them. CDR3 length equals 15 residues. Germline assignment: CDR1 SGHRS and CDR2 YFSETQ. This chain's CDR3 is CASSPPSVNTGELFF. The CDR3 DNA sequence: TGCGCCAGCAGTCCCCCTAGCGTGAACACCGGGGAGCTGTTTTTT.

The chain joins TRBV5-1 to TRBJ1-5; 7 nucleotides agree with TRBD1. The germline CDR1 and CDR2 sequences are SGHRS and YFSETQ. Trimming cost V 0 bases and J 5 bases; bases outside gene matches: 2. CDR3 length equals 14 residues. The CDR3 here is CASSLATGDQPQHF. For the CDR3, the DNA is TGCGCCAGCAGCTTGGCAACAGGGGATCAGCCCCAGCATTTT. The full variable domain, in which reference TRBV5-1 and TRBJ1-5 provide the parts outside the CDR3, is KAGVTQTPRYLIKTRGQQVTLSCSPISGHRSVSWYQQTPGQGLQFLFEYFSETQRNKGNFPGRFSGRQFSNSRSEMNVSTLELGDSALYLCASSLATGDQPQHFGDGTRLSIL.

V is TRBV11-1 and J is TRBJ2-1; D is perhaps TRBD1 (6 bases). CDR1 and CDR2 from the germline V gene are SGHAT and FQDESV (reference sequence). With 6 bases removed from V and 4 bases from J, the gap between germline ends came to 19 bases. This CDR3 region has 16 residues. This CDR3 reads CASRAKSFGTYNEQFF. The CDR3 bases are TGTGCCAGCAGGGCTAAGTCGTTCGGGACATACAATGAGCAGTTCTTC.

This chain connects TRBV4-1 to TRBJ2-3, with D maybe TRBD2 (5 bases). This CDR3 is 16 amino acids long. Germline loops: CDR1 MGHRA, CDR2 YSYEKL. Trimming removed 4 bases from V and 5 bases from J, with 19 bases in between. CDR3 protein: CASSLGRAPGIDTQYF. In DNA, the CDR3 is TGCGCCAGCAGCCTAGGGCGGGCCCCCGGAATAGATACGCAGTATTTT.

The chain carries TRBV11-2 and TRBJ2-3; 8 bases align to TRBD2. This CDR3 has 14 residues. Trimming removed 2 bases from V and 6 bases from J; junction bases left unmatched: 4. The germline V gene encodes CDR1 SGHAT and CDR2 FQNNGV. CDR3 sequence (DNA): TGTGCCAGCAGCTTACGGGGGGGGCGGGATACGCAGTATTTT. Translation: CASSLRGGRDTQYF.

The chain's CDR3 is CASSPGGSTDTQYF. The DNA for the CDR3 is TGTGCCAGCAGCCCCGGGGGGAGCACAGATACGCAGTATTTT. The chain has TRBV21-1 and TRBJ2-3; the D segment call TRBD2 is taken from the table without a DNA check. TRBV21-1 is recorded as a pseudogene. This CDR3 is built from 14 residues.

This chain uses TRBV29-1 with TRBJ1-2; weak D call: TRBD1 (6 bases). V was clipped by 6 bases and J by 8 bases, with 13 bases between them. From germline, CDR1 is SQVTM and CDR2 ANQGSEA. The CDR3 length is 11 residues. The CDR3 reads CSVYLGQGYTF. The CDR3 DNA reads as TGCAGCGTCTACCTAGGACAGGGCTACACCTTC. The variable domain in full, completed from reference TRBV29-1 and TRBJ1-2, reads SAVISQKPSRDICQRGTSLTIQCQVDSQVTMMFWYRQQPGQSLTLIATANQGSEATYESGFVIDKFPISRPNLTFSTLTVSNMSPEDSSIYLCSVYLGQGYTFGSGTRLTVV.

V gene TRBV6-1 combines with J gene TRBJ1-2, with 8 nucleotides matching TRBD1. The V and J ends lost 6 bases and 5 bases, in that order; junction bases with no gene match: 11. The CDR3 contains 15 residues. The germline V gene has CDR1 MNHNS and CDR2 SASEGT. The chain's CDR3 is CASRHATGTGYGYTF. The CDR3 DNA is TGTGCCAGCAGGCACGCCACCGGGACAGGATATGGCTACACCTTC.

V and J are TRBV14 and TRBJ2-1, with 12 bases matching TRBD2. The CDR3 loop spans 16 amino acids. Germline V CDR1 and CDR2: SGHDN, FVKESK. With 3 bases clipped from V and 8 bases from J, the junction kept 8 bases outside the gene matches. CDR3 protein: CASSQETSGSRDEQFF. The CDR3 DNA is TGTGCCAGCAGCCAGGAGACTAGCGGGAGTCGGGATGAGCAGTTCTTC. Supplemented by reference TRBV14 and TRBJ2-1, the full variable domain reads EAGVTQFPSHSVIEKGQTVTLRCDPISGHDNLYWYRRVMGKEIKFLLHFVKESKQDESGMPNNRFLAERTGGTYSTLKVQPAELEDSGVYFCASSQETSGSRDEQFFGPGTRLTVL.

The chain combines TRBV29-1 with TRBJ2-7; perhaps TRBD2 as D (5 bases). CDR1 is SQVTM, CDR2 ANQGSEA, per germline. The CDR3 length is 13 residues. Trimming pared 7 bases from V and 3 bases from J, leaving 16 bases between. The DNA of the CDR3 is TGCAGCGCTAAGTGGGGAGAGAGCTACGAGCAGTACTTC. Protein product: CSAKWGESYEQYF.

The rearrangement uses TRBV27 and TRBJ2-7; maybe TRBD2 (6 bases). The V gene's germline CDR1 is MNHEY and CDR2 SMNVEV (reference sequence). Trimming removed 4 bases at V and 0 bases at J, with 7 bases between. This CDR3 contains 13 residues. Here the CDR3 reads CASSWGVSYEQYF. CDR3 in DNA: TGTGCCAGCAGTTGGGGGGTCTCCTACGAGCAGTACTTC.